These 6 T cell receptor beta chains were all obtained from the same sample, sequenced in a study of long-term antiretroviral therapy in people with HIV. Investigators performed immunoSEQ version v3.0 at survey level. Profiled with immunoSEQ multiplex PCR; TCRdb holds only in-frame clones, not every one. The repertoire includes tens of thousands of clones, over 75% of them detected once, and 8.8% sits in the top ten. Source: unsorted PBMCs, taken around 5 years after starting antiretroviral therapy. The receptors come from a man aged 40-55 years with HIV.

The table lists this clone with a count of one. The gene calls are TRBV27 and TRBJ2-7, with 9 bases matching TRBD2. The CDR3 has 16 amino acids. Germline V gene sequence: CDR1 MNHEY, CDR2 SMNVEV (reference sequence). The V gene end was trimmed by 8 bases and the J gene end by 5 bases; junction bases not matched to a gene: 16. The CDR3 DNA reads TGTGCCAGCCGCCCAATTCCGGGACTAGCTTCCGACGAGCAGTACTTC. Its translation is CASRPIPGLASDEQYF.

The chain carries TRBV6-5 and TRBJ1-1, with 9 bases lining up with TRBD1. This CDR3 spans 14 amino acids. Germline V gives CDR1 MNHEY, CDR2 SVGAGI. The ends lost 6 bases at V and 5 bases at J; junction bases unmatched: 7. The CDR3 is CASRNRGLGTEAFF. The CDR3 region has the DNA TGTGCCAGCAGAAACAGGGGGCTCGGAACTGAAGCTTTCTTT.

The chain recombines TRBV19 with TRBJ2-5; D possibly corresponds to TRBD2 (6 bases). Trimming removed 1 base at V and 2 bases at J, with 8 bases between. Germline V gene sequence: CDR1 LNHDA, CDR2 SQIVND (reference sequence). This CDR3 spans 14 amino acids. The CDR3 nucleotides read TGTGCCAGTAGTATAGGACTAGGACAAGAGACCCAGTACTTC. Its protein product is CASSIGLGQETQYF.

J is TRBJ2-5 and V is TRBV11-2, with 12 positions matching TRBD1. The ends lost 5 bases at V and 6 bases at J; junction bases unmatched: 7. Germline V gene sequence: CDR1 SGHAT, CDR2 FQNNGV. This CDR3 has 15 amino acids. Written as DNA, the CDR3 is TGTGCCAGCAGCCTAGGGACAGGGGGCGGAAAGACCCAGTACTTC. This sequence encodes CASSLGTGGGKTQYF.

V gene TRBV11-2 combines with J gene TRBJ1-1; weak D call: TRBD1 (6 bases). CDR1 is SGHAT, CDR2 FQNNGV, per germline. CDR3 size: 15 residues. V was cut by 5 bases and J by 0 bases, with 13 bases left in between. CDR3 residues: CASSTLQGLNTEAFF. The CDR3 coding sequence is TGTGCCAGCAGCACCTTACAGGGCTTGAACACTGAAGCTTTCTTT.

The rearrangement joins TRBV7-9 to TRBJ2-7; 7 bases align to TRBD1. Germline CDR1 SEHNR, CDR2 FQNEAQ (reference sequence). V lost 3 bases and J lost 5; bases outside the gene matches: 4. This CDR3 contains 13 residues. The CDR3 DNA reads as TGTGCCAGCAGCTTGTGGGACAGACACGAGCAGTACTTC. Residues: CASSLWDRHEQYF.